This T cell receptor (beta chain) derives from a study of cytomegalovirus exposure and HLA in healthy donors. Healthy bone marrow donors made up the cohort. 60 Vbeta and 13 Jbeta primers were used in PCR. The assay was immunoSEQ multiplex PCR, and TCRdb's table has in-frame clones only and misses some. Of some 98,000 clones detected, about 80% appear once; the ten largest clones hold roughly 9.7%. V dropped 6 bases and J dropped 1 base, with 10 bases sitting between them. The CDR3 loop spans 15 amino acids. CDR1 and CDR2 from the germline V gene are MDHEN and SYDVKM. V and J are TRBV28 and TRBJ2-6; unclear D gene. This sequence originates from a man aged 18 to 30 in good health and CMV-seropositive. The sequenced sample consisted of PBMCs. DNA of the CDR3: TGTGCCAGCAGATTTGGAGATTCTGGGGCCAACGTCCTGACTTTC. This encodes CASRFGDSGANVLTF. Variable domain in full (rest from reference TRBV28 and TRBJ2-6): DVKVTQSSRYLVKRTGEKVFLECVQDMDHENMFWYRQDPGLGLRLIYFSYDVKMKEKGDIPEGYSVSREKKERFSLILESASTNQTSMYLCASRFGDSGANVLTFGAGSRLTVL.